One and the same sample provided the 14 T cell receptor beta chains below, sequenced in a study of blood T cell repertoires in COVID-19. Repertoires were generated with immunoSEQ multiplex PCR, while TCRdb's copy carries only in-frame clones and drops some. The data show 100,000 to 130,000 clones, 89% seen once. The sequencing sample was made of peripheral blood. The source of these receptors is a man aged 40-55 years with active or convalescent COVID-19.

The CDR3 is CAWSGQAIGTDTQYF. CDR3 nucleotides: TGTGCCTGGAGCGGACAGGCAATTGGCACAGATACGCAGTATTTT. This chain uses TRBV30 with TRBJ2-3; TRBD1 agrees at 7 bases. The CDR3 is 15 amino acids. The V gene end was trimmed by 3 bases and the J gene end by 1 base; junction bases not matched to a gene: 7. Germline-derived CDR1 and CDR2 are GTSNPN and SVGIG (reference sequence).

This clone is a singleton in its sample. The V gene is TRBV28, the J gene TRBJ2-1, with D possibly TRBD2 on 5 matching bases. Germline V gene lookup returns CDR1 MDHEN and CDR2 SYDVKM. The CDR3 loop spans 15 amino acids. V was shortened by 4 bases and J by 0 bases, with 10 bases between the two germline ends. CDR3 sequence reads: CASSSGKTSYNEQFF. The CDR3 coding sequence is TGTGCCAGCAGTTCCGGGAAAACCTCCTACAATGAGCAGTTCTTC.

The chain joins TRBV12-3 or TRBV12-4 to TRBJ2-2; weak D call: TRBD1 (5 bases). The CDR3 contains 12 residues. V was trimmed by 7 bases and J by 6 bases, leaving 9 bases between them. The CDR3, as DNA: TGTGCCAGCAAACTGGGGCCCGGGGAGCTGTTTTTT. This translates into CASKLGPGELFF.

The sample holds one count of this clone. The V and J genes are TRBV25-1 and TRBJ1-2; D is undetermined. With 1 base removed from V and 2 bases from J, the gap between germline ends came to 11 bases. This CDR3 is 15 amino acids long. Germline CDR1 and CDR2: MGHDK and SYGVNS. CDR3 nucleotides: TGTGCCAGCAGTGAATCCACGGTCAGGAACTATGGCTACACCTTC. As protein: CASSESTVRNYGYTF.

This clone was observed a few times. The chain carries TRBV7-2 and TRBJ2-7, with TRBD1 identical over 9 bases. The junction had 6 bases not matched to a gene; V was cut back by 5 bases and J by 1 base. In germline, CDR1 is SGHTA, CDR2 FQGNSA. The CDR3 spans 15 residues. In DNA, the CDR3 is TGTGCCAGCAGCCTTGGACAGGGGTCGTCCTACGAGCAGTACTTC. Translating it yields CASSLGQGSSYEQYF.

The DNA of the CDR3 is TGCGCCAGCAGCCCTTGGACAGGGGGCTCCGAGCAGTACTTC. Protein: CASSPWTGGSEQYF. The V call is TRBV5-1, the J call TRBJ2-7; TRBD1 agrees at 11 bases. The CDR3 runs 14 residues. Looked up from germline, CDR1 is SGHRS and CDR2 is YFSETQ. Unmatched junction bases numbered 6, after V lost 4 bases and J lost 6 bases.

The CDR3 loop is CASSLEGGTGAYEQYF. CDR3 nucleotide sequence: TGTGCCAGCAGCTTAGAGGGGGGGACTGGGGCCTACGAGCAGTACTTC. The genes are TRBV7-6 and TRBJ2-7, with D tentatively TRBD2 (7 bases). Trimming cost V 1 base and J 2 bases, with 15 bases left between them. There are 16 residues in the CDR3. Germline V gene lookup returns CDR1 SGHVS and CDR2 FNYEAQ.

V and J are TRBV23-1 and TRBJ1-2; perhaps TRBD1 as D (5 bases). TRBV23-1 is an open reading frame whose function is uncertain. This CDR3 is 14 amino acids long. Trimming took off 8 bases at V and 4 bases at J, with 17 bases between the two ends. CDR3 in amino acids: CASGKGVLVYGYTF. The CDR3 nucleotides are TGCGCCAGCGGGAAAGGGGTTCTGGTCTATGGCTACACCTTC.

CDR3 region: CASSFGRQGGYGYTF. CDR3 DNA: TGTGCCAGCAGCTTTGGGAGACAGGGAGGCTATGGCTACACCTTC. The genes are TRBV7-2 and TRBJ1-2; 7 bases agree with TRBD1. The CDR3 totals 15 residues. V was pared by 3 bases and J by 4 bases, with 8 bases of the junction left unmatched. Germline CDR1 SGHTA, CDR2 FQGNSA. The whole variable domain, filled in from reference TRBV7-2 and TRBJ1-2, reads GAGVSQSPSNKVTEKGKDVELRCDPISGHTALYWYRQSLGQGLEFLIYFQGNSAPDKSGLPSDRFSAERTGGSVSTLTIQRTQQEDSAVYLCASSFGRQGGYGYTFGSGTRLTVV.

The rearrangement links TRBV19 to TRBJ2-6, with D possibly being TRBD1 (5 bases). Germline loops: CDR1 LNHDA, CDR2 SQIVND (reference sequence). The CDR3 totals 17 residues. Trimming cost V 0 bases and J 0 bases, with 9 bases left between them. The CDR3: CASSIDLQVSGANVLTF. CDR3 coding DNA: TGTGCCAGTAGTATAGATCTACAGGTCTCTGGGGCCAACGTCCTGACTTTC.

The V call is TRBV7-2, the J call TRBJ1-1; TRBD1 agrees at 12 bases. V lost 3 bases, J lost 8 bases, and 4 bases stayed unmatched. In germline, CDR1 is SGHTA, CDR2 FQGNSA. This CDR3 contains 14 residues. CDR3 residues: CASSFPGTGGEAFF. In nucleotides, the CDR3 is TGTGCCAGCAGCTTCCCCGGGACAGGGGGCGAAGCTTTCTTT.

The chain joins TRBV30 to TRBJ1-1; D possibly corresponds to TRBD1 (6 bases). Trimming shortened V by 3 bases and J by 7 bases, and 21 bases separated the two germline ends. The CDR3 extends over 15 amino acids. The germline gives CDR1 GTSNPN, CDR2 SVGIG (reference sequence). CDR3 sequence reads: CAWSGTWGGAFEAFF. DNA for the CDR3: TGTGCCTGGAGCGGTACGTGGGGGGGCGCGTTTGAAGCTTTCTTT. Together with reference TRBV30 and TRBJ1-1, the CDR3 gives the full variable domain: SQTIHQWPATLVQPVGSPLSLECTVEGTSNPNLYWYRQAAGRGLQLLFYSVGIGQISSEVPQNLSASRPQDRQFILSSKKLLLSDSGFYLCAWSGTWGGAFEAFFGQGTRLTVV.

V and J are TRBV30 and TRBJ1-1; D call uncertain. The CDR3 loop spans 17 amino acids. V lost 1 base and J 0 bases, leaving 18 bases between the germline ends. Germline-derived CDR1 and CDR2 are GTSNPN and SVGIG (reference sequence). CDR3 in amino acids: CAWSEENLGPLNTEAFF. CDR3 DNA sequence: TGTGCCTGGAGTGAGGAAAACCTTGGGCCCTTGAACACTGAAGCTTTCTTT.

The V call is TRBV7-3, the J call TRBJ2-7, with 9 bases identical to TRBD2. V lost 2 bases, J lost 2 bases, and 4 bases stayed unmatched. Germline CDR1 and CDR2: SGHTA and FQGTGA. The CDR3 has 15 residues. CDR3 sequence: CASSLGAGGPYEQYF. The CDR3 DNA reads TGTGCCAGCAGCTTAGGCGCGGGAGGGCCCTACGAGCAGTACTTC.